This T cell receptor (beta chain) was obtained from a study of long-term antiretroviral therapy in people with HIV. Treated in the United States were all of the participants with HIV. This CDR3 spans 13 amino acids. The V gene's germline CDR1 is SGHTA and CDR2 FQGNSA. Trimming removed 3 bases at V and 5 bases at J, with 10 bases between. Whole-study findings and limits: Relative to control repertoires, HIV repertoires exhibited narrower CDR3 length ranges.

This clone was detected a few times. Antigen unknown. Assay version v3.0 of immunoSEQ was used, and it was run at survey level. TCRdb's table, derived via immunoSEQ multiplex PCR, lists solely in-frame clones and lacks some. The sample has nearly 30,000 clones; 90% are singletons. This receptor was obtained from a middle-aged man with HIV. The J gene is TRBJ2-5, the V gene TRBV7-2; the D is unclear. The sequencing here drew on unsorted PBMCs, taken 3.2 years before starting antiretroviral therapy. CDR3 residues: CASSFPAEETQYF. The CDR3 DNA sequence: TGTGCCAGCAGCTTCCCAGCCGAGGAGACCCAGTACTTC.